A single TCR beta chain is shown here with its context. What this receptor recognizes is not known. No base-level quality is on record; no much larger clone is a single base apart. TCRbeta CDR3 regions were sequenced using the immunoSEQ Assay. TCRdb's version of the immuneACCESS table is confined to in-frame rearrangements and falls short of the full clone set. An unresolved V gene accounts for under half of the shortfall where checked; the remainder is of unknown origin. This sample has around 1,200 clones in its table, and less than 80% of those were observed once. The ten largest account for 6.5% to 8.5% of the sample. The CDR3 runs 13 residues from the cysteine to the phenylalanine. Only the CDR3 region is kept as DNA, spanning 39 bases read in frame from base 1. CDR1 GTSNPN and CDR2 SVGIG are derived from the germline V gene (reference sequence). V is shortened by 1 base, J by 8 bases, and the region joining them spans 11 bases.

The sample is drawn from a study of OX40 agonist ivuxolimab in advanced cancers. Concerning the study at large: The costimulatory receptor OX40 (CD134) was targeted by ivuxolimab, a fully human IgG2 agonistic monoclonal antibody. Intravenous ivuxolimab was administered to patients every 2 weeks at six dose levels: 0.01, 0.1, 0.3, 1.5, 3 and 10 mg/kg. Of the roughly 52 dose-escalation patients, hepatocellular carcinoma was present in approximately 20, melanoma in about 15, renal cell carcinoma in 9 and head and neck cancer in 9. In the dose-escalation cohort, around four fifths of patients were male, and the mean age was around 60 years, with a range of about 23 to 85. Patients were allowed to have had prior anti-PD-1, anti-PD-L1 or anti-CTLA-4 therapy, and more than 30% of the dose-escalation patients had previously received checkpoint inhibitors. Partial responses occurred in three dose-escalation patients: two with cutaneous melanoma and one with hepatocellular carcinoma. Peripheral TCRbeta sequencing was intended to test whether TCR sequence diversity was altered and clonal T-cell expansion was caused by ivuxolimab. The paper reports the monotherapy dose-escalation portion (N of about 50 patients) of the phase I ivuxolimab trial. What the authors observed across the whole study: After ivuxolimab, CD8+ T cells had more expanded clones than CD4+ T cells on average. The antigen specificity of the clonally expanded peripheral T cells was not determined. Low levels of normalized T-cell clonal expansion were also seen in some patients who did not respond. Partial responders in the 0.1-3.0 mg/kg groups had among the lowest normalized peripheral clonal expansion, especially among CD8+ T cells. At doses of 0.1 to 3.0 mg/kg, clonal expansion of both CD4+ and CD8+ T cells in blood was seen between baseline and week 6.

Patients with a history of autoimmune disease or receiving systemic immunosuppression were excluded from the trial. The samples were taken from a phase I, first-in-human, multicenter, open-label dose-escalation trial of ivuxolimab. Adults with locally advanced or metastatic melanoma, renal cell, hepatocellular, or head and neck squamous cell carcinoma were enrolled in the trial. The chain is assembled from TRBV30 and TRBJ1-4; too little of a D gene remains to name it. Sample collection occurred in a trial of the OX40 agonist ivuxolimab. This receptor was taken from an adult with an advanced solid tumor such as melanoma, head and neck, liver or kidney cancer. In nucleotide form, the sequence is TGTGCCTGGAGTGGTAGGGTGGGGGAAAAACTGTTTTTT. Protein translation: CAWSGRVGEKLFF.